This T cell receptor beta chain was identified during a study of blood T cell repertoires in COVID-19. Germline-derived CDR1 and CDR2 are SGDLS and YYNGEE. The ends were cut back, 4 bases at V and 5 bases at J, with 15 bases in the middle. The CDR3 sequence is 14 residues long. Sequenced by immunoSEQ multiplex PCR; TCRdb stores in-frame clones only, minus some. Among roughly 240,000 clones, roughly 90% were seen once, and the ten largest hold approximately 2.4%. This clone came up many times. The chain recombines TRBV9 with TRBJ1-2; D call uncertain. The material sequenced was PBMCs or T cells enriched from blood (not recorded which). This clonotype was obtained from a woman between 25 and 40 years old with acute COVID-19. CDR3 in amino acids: CASSSEGSGYGYTF. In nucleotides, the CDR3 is TGTGCCAGCAGCTCTGAGGGATCAGGTTATGGCTACACCTTC.